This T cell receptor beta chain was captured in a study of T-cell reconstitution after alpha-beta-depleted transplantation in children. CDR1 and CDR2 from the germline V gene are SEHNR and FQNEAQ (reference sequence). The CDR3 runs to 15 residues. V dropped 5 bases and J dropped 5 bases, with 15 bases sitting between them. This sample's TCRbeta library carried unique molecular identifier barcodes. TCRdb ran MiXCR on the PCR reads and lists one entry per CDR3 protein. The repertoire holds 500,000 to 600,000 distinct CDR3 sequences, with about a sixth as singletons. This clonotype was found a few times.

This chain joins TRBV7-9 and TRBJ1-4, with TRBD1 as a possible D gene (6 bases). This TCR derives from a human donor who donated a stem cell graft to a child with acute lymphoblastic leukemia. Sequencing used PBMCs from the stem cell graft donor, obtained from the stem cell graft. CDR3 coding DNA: TGTGCCAGCAGCAACCGACAGGCGCCGAATGAAAAACTGTTTTTT. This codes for CASSNRQAPNEKLFF.